This T cell receptor (beta chain) was sequenced during a study of long-term antiretroviral therapy in people with HIV. There was at least one pre-ART PBMC sample for each donor, plus at least two post-ART PBMC samples. Samples held roughly 0.9-10 million cryopreserved PBMC, and DNA extraction followed. The study's findings and limits: Spans of CDR3 length were tighter for HIV repertoires than for controls. Transplant-donor-level diversity was not reached after ART, though diversity increased.

V gave up 4 bases and J gave up 5 bases, with 14 bases separating them. Germline V gene sequence: CDR1 WNHNN, CDR2 SYGVQD (reference sequence). CDR3 size: 14 residues. Running of the v3.0 immunoSEQ assay took place at survey level. TCRdb's copy holds only in-frame clones and misses some; the assay was immunoSEQ multiplex PCR. The table has approximately 21,000 clones, 81% seen once. This clone was detected a few times. Its specificity is unknown. The V call is TRBV10-1, the J call TRBJ1-1; a possible D gene is TRBD1 (5 bases). The clonotype was recovered from a man aged 25 to 40 with HIV. Sequenced material: unsorted PBMCs, taken 1.5 years after starting antiretroviral therapy. The CDR3 nucleotides read TGCGCCAGCAGTGCCGTGGGACTGATGACTGAAGCTTTCTTT. It codes for CASSAVGLMTEAFF.